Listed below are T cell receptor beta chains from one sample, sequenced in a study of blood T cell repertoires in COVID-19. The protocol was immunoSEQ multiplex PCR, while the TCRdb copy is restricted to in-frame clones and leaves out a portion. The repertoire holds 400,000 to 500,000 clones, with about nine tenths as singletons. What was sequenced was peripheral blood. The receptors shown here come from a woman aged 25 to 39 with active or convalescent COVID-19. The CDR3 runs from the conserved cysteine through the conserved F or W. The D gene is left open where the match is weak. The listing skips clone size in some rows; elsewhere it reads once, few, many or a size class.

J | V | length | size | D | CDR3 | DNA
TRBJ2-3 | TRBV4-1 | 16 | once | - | CASSQGGTSYTDTQYF | TGCGCCAGCAGCCAAGGGGGGACTTCCTACACAGATACGCAGTATTTT
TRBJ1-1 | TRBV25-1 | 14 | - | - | CASSQPGPNTEAFF | TGTGCCAGCAGTCAACCAGGGCCTAACACTGAAGCTTTCTTT
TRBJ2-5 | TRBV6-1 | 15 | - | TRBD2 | CASSEASGGQETQYF | TGTGCCAGCAGTGAAGCTAGCGGGGGGCAAGAGACCCAGTACTTC
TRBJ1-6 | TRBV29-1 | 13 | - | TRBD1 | CSVGDRGGSPLHF | TGCAGCGTTGGGGACAGGGGAGGTTCACCCCTCCACTTT
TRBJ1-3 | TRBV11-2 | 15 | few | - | CASSEGSNSGNTIYF | TGTGCCAGCAGCGAGGGATCCAACTCTGGAAACACCATATATTTT
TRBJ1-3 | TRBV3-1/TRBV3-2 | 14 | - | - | CASSQDLQEGTIYF | TGTGCCAGCAGCCAAGATCTCCAGGAAGGCACCATATATTTT
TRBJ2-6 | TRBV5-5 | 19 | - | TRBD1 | CASSLGAGTVISGANVLTF | TGTGCCAGCAGCCTTGGGGCCGGGACAGTGATCTCTGGGGCCAACGTCCTGACTTTC
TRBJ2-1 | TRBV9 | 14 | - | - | CASSAGGVVNEQFF | TGTGCCAGCAGCGCAGGCGGGGTTGTCAATGAGCAGTTCTTC
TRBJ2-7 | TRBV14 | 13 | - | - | CASSQFTNGEQYF | TGTGCCAGCAGCCAGTTCACAAATGGCGAGCAGTACTTC
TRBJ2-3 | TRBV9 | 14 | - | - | CASSVPDISDTQYF | TGTGCCAGCAGCGTACCAGACATTTCAGATACGCAGTATTTT
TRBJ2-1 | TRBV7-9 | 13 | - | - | CASSSRDYNEQFF | TGTGCCAGCAGTTCCCGAGACTACAATGAGCAGTTCTTC
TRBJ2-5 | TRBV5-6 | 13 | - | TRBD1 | CASSYRGVETQYF | TGTGCCAGCAGTTACAGGGGTGTGGAGACCCAGTACTTC
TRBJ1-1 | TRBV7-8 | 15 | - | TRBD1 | CASSFPRGPDTEAFF | TGTGCCAGCAGCTTCCCGAGGGGGCCGGACACTGAAGCTTTCTTT
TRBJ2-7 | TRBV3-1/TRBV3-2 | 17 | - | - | CASSQATRDFYSYEQYF | TGTGCCAGCAGCCAAGCTACCCGGGACTTCTACTCCTACGAGCAGTACTTC
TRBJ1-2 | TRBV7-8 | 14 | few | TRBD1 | CASSHGQGNYGYTF | TGTGCCAGCAGCCATGGACAGGGGAACTATGGCTACACCTTC
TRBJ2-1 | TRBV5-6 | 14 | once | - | CASNLGGNYNEQFF | TGTGCCAGCAATTTGGGCGGGAACTACAATGAGCAGTTCTTC
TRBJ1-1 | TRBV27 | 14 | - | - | CASSTTGPNTEAFF | TGTGCCAGCAGCACCACAGGACCGAACACTGAAGCTTTCTTT
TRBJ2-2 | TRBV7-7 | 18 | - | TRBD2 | CASSSTSGGPFNTGELFF | TGTGCCAGCAGCTCGACTAGCGGGGGGCCCTTTAACACCGGGGAGCTGTTTTTT
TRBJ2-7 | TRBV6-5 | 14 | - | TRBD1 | CASTLGQISYEQYF | TGTGCCAGCACGTTGGGACAGATTTCTTACGAGCAGTACTTC
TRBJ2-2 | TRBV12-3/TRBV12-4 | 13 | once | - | CASCYVPSGELFF | TGTGCCAGCTGTTATGTCCCATCCGGGGAGCTGTTTTTT
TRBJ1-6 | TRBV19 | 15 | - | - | CASSALWGDNSPLHF | TGTGCCAGTAGCGCCCTCTGGGGCGATAATTCACCCCTCCACTTT
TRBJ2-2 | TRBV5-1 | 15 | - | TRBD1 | CASSWDRADTGELFF | TGCGCCAGCAGCTGGGACAGGGCGGACACCGGGGAGCTGTTTTTT
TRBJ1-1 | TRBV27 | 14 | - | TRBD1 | CASSLSGGGTEAFF | TGTGCCAGCAGTTTATCAGGGGGCGGCACTGAAGCTTTCTTT
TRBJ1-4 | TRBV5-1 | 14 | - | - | CASSPLGGNEKLFF | TGCGCCAGCAGCCCCCTCGGGGGAAATGAAAAACTGTTTTTT
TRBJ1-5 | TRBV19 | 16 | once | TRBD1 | CASSIDSTGVGAPQHF | TGTGCCAGTAGTATAGACTCGACAGGGGTCGGGGCGCCCCAGCATTTT
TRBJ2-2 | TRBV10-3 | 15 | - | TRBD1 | CAISESGTDAGELFF | TGTGCCATCAGTGAGTCCGGGACAGATGCCGGGGAGCTGTTTTTT
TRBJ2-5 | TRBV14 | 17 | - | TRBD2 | CASSHRLAGAPQETQYF | TGTGCCAGCAGCCATAGACTAGCGGGAGCCCCTCAAGAGACCCAGTACTTC
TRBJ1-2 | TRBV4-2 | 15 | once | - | CASSQVDRTGWGYTF | TGTGCCAGCAGCCAAGTTGACAGGACGGGCTGGGGCTACACCTTC
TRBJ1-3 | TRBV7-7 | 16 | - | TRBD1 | CASSFCKGAVGNTIYF | TGTGCCAGCAGCTTTTGTAAGGGGGCGGTGGGAAACACCATATATTTT
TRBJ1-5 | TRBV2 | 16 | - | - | CASSGGVSGALQPQHF | TGTGCCAGCAGTGGTGGGGTAAGCGGAGCTCTTCAGCCCCAGCATTTT
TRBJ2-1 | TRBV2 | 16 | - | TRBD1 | CASSELRGQGYNEQFF | TGTGCCAGCAGTGAACTAAGGGGGCAAGGGTACAATGAGCAGTTCTTC
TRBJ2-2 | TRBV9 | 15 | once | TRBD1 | CASSERQGTAGELFF | TGTGCCAGCAGCGAGCGACAGGGGACGGCCGGGGAGCTGTTTTTT
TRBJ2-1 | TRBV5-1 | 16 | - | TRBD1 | CASSSGTGASYNEQFF | TGCGCCAGCAGCTCCGGGACAGGGGCTTCCTACAATGAGCAGTTCTTC
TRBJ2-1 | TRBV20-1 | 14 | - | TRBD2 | CSASRAGGYNEQFF | TGCAGTGCTAGTAGAGCGGGAGGCTACAATGAGCAGTTCTTC
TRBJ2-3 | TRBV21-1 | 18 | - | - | CASSKGLARSSLTDTQYF | TGTGCCAGCAGCAAGGGACTAGCGCGGTCCTCTTTGACAGATACGCAGTATTTT
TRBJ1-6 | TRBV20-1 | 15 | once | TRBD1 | CSASGGQGGGSPLHF | TGCAGTGCTAGTGGGGGACAGGGGGGAGGTTCACCCCTCCACTTT
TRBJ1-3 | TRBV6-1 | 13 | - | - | CASSLSNGNTIYF | TGTGCCAGCAGCCTATCTAATGGAAACACCATATATTTT
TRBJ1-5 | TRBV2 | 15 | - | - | CASRGPGGSNQPQHF | TGTGCCAGCAGGGGGCCGGGGGGGAGCAATCAGCCCCAGCATTTT
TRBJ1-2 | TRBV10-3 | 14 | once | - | CAISGMVAGNGYTF | TGTGCCATCAGTGGGATGGTGGCAGGGAACGGCTACACCTTC
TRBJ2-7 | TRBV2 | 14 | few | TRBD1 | CASSLDRGGYEQYF | TGTGCCAGCAGCCTGGACAGGGGTGGGTACGAGCAGTACTTC
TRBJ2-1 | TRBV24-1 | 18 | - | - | CATSGTRTGLSSYNEQFF | TGTGCCACCAGTGGGACCAGAACAGGGCTGAGCTCCTACAATGAGCAGTTCTTC